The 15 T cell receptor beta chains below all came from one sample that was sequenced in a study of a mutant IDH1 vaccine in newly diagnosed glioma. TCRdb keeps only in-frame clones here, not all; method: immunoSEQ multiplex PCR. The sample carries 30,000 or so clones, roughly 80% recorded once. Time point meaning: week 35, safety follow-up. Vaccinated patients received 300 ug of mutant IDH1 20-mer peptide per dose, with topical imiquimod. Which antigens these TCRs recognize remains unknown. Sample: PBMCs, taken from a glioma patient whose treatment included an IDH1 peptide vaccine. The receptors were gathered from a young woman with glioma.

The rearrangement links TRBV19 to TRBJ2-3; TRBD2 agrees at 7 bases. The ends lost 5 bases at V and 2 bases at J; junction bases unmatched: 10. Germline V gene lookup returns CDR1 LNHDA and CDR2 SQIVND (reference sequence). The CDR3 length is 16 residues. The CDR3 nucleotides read TGTGCCAGTAGTCCGTGGGACTATAGGGTCACAGATACGCAGTATTTT. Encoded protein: CASSPWDYRVTDTQYF.

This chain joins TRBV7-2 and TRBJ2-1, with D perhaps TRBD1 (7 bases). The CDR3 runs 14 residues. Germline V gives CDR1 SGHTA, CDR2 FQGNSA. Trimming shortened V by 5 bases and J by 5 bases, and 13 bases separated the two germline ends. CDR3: CASSRQGGNNEQFF. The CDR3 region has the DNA TGTGCCAGCAGCCGACAGGGAGGTAACAATGAGCAGTTCTTC.

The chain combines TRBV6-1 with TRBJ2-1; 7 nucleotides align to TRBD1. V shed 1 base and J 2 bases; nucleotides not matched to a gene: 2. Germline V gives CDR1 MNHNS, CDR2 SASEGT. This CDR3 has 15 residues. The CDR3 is CASSEEGATYNEQFF. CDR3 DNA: TGTGCCAGCAGTGAAGAGGGGGCTACCTACAATGAGCAGTTCTTC.

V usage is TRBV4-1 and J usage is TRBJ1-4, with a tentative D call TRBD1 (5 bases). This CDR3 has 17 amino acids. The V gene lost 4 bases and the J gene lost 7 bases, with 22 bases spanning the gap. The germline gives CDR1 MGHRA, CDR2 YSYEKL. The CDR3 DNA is TGCGCCAGCAGCCGGGCTGGGGTCCGACAGCAGGGTGAAAAACTGTTTTTT. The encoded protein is CASSRAGVRQQGEKLFF.

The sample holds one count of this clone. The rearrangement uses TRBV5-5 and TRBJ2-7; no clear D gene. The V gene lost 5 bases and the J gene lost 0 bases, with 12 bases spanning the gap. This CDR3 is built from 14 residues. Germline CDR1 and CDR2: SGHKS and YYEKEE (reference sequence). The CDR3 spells CASSQTRVSYEQYF. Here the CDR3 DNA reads TGTGCCAGCAGTCAAACCCGGGTCTCCTACGAGCAGTACTTC.

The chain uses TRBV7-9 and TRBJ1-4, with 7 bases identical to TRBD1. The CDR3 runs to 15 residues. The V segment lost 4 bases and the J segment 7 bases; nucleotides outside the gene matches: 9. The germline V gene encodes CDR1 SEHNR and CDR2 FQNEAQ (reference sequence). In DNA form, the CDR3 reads TGTGCCAGCAGCTCATCGACAGGGATGGGTGAAAAACTGTTTTTT. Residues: CASSSSTGMGEKLFF.

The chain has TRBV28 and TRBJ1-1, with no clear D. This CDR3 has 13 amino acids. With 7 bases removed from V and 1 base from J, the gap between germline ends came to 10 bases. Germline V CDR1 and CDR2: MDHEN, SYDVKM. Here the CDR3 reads CASIEFGNTEAFF. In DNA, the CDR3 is TGTGCCAGCATCGAGTTCGGGAACACTGAAGCTTTCTTT. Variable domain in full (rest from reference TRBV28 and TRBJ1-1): DVKVTQSSRYLVKRTGEKVFLECVQDMDHENMFWYRQDPGLGLRLIYFSYDVKMKEKGDIPEGYSVSREKKERFSLILESASTNQTSMYLCASIEFGNTEAFFGQGTRLTVV.

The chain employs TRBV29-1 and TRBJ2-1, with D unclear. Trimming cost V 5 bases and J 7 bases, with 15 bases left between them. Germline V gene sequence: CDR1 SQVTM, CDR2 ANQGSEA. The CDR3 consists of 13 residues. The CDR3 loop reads CSVTLPRANEQFF. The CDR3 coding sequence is TGCAGCGTTACGCTCCCTCGGGCGAATGAGCAGTTCTTC.

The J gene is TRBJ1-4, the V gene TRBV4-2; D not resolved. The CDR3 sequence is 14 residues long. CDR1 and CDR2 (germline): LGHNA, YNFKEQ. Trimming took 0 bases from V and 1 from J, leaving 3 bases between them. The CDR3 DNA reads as TGTGCCAGCAGCCAAGACAGAACTAATGAAAAACTGTTTTTT. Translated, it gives CASSQDRTNEKLFF.

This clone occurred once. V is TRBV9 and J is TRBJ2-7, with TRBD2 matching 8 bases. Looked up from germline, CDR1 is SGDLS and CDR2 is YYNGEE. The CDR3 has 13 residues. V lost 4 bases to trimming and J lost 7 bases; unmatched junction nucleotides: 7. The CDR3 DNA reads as TGTGCCAGCAGCACGGGGGGGGGACGTGAGCAGTACTTC. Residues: CASSTGGGREQYF. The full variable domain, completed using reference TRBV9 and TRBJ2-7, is DSGVTQTPKHLITATGQRVTLRCSPRSGDLSVYWYQQSLDQGLQFLIQYYNGEERAKGNILERFSAQQFPDLHSELNLSSLELGDSALYFCASSTGGGREQYFGPGTRLTVT.

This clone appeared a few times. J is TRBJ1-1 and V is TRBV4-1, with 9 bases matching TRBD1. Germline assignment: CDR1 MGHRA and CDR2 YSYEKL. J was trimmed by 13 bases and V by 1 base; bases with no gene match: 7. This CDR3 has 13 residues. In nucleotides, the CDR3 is TGCGCCAGCAGCCAAGGGGGGACAGGGAAGCTTTTCTTT. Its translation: CASSQGGTGKLFF.

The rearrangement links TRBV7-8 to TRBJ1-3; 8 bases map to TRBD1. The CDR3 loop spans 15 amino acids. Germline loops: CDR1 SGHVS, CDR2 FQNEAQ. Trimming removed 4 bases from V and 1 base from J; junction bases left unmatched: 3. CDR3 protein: CASSSTGGSGNTIYF. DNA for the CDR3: TGTGCCAGCAGCTCCACAGGGGGATCTGGAAACACCATATATTTT.

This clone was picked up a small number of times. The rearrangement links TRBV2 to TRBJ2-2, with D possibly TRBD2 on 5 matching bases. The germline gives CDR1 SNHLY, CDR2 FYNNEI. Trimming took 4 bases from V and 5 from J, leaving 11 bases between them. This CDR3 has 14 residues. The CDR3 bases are TGTGCCAGCAGTGTAGAGGGTGGGACCGGGGAGCTGTTTTTT. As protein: CASSVEGGTGELFF.

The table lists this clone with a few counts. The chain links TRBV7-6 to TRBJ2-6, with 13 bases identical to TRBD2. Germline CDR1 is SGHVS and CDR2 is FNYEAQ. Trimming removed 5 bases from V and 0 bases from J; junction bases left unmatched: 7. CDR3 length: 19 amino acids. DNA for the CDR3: TGTGCCAGCAGCCCAGGACTAGCGGGAGTCCTCTCTGGGGCCAACGTCCTGACTTTC. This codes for CASSPGLAGVLSGANVLTF.

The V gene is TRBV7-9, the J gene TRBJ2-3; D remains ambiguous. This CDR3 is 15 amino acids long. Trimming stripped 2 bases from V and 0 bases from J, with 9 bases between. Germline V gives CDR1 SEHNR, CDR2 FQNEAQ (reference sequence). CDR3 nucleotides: TGTGCCAGCAGCTTAAGGAGCGCCAGCACAGATACGCAGTATTTT. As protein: CASSLRSASTDTQYF. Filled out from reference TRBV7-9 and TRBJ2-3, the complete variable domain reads DTGVSQNPRHKITKRGQNVTFRCDPISEHNRLYWYRQTLGQGPEFLTYFQNEAQLEKSRLLSDRFSAERPKGSFSTLEIQRTEQGDSAMYLCASSLRSASTDTQYFGPGTRLTVL.